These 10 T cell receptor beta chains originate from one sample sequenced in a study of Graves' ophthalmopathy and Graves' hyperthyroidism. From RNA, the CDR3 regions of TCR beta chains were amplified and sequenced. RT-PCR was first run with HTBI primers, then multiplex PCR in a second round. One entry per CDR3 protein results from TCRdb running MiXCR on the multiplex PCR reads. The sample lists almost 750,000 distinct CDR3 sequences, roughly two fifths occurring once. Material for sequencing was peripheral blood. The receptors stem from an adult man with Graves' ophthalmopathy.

The chain's CDR3 is CASSLVAAVHYGYTF. CDR3 DNA: TGTGCCAGCAGCTTGGTTGCAGCCGTCCACTATGGCTACACCTTC. The chain links TRBV5-4 to TRBJ1-2; D not resolved. Germline V gene sequence: CDR1 SGHNT, CDR2 YYREEE (reference sequence). Between the trimmed V and J ends, which lost 0 bases and 3 bases, there was a span of 12 bases. CDR3 length: 15 residues.

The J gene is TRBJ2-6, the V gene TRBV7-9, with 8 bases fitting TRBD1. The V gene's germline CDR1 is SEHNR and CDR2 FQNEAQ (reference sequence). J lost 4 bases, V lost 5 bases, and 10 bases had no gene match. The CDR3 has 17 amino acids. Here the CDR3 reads CASSRPGQGAGANVLTF. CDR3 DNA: TGTGCCAGCAGCAGACCGGGGCAGGGGGCAGGGGCCAACGTCCTGACTTTC. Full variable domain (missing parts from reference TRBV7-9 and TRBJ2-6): DTGVSQNPRHKITKRGQNVTFRCDPISEHNRLYWYRQTLGQGPEFLTYFQNEAQLEKSRLLSDRFSAERPKGSFSTLEIQRTEQGDSAMYLCASSRPGQGAGANVLTFGAGSRLTVL.

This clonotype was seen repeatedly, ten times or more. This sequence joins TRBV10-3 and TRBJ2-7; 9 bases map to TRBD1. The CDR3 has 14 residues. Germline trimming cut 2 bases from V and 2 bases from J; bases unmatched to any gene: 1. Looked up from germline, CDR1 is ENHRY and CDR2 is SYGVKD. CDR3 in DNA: TGTGCCATCAGTGAGGGACAGGGGCCCTACGAGCAGTACTTC. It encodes CAISEGQGPYEQYF.

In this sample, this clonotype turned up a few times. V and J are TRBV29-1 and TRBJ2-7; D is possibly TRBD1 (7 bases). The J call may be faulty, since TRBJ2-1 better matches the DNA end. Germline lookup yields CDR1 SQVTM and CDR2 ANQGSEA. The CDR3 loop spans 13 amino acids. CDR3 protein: CSVEGQGGYEQFF. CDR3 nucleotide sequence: TGCAGCGTTGAAGGGCAGGGGGGCTATGAGCAGTTCTTC.

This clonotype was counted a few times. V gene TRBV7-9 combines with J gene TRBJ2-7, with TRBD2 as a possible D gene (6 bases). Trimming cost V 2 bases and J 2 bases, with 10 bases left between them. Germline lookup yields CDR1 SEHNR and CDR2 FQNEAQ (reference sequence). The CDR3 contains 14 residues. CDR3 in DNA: TGTGCCAGCAGCTTAATGGGGGGACCCTACGAGCAGTACTTC. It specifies CASSLMGGPYEQYF.

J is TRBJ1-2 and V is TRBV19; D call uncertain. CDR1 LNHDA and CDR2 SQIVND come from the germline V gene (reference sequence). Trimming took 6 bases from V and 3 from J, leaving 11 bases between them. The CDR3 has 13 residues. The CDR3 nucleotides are TGTGCCAGTAGCTTTCTGGTGGACTATGGCTACACCTTC. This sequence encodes CASSFLVDYGYTF.

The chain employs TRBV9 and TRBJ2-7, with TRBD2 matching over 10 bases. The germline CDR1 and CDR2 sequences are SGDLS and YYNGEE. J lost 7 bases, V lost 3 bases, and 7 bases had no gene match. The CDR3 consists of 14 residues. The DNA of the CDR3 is TGTGCCAGCAGCGCTAGCGGGAGCCCGAGAGAGCAGTACTTC. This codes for CASSASGSPREQYF.

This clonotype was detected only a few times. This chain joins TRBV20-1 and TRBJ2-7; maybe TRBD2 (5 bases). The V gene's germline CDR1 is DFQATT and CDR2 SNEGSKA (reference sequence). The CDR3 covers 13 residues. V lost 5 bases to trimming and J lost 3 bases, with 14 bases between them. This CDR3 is CSAGIVGSYEQYF. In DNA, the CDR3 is TGCAGTGCTGGGATAGTGGGGAGCTACGAGCAGTACTTC.

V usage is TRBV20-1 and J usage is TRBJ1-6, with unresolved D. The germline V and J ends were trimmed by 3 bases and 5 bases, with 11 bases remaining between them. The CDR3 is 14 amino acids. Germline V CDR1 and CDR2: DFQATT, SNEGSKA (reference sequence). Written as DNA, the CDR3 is TGCAGTGCTAGGCGGGAAGGGAATAATTCACCCCTCCACTTT. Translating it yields CSARREGNNSPLHF.

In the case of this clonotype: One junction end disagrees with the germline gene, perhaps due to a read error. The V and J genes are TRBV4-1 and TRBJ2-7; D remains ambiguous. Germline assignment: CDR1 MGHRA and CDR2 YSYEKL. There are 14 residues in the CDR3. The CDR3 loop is CASSQDQRTYEQYF. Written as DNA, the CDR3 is TGTGCCAGCAGCCAAGATCAACGGACCTACGAGCAGTACTTC.